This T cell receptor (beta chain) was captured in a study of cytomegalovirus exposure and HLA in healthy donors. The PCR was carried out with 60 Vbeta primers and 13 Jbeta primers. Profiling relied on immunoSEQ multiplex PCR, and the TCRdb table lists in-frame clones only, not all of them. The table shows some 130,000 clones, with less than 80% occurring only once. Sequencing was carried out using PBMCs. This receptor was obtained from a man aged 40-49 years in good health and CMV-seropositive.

Here the CDR3 reads CASSPTSGSSYNEQFF. Written as DNA, the CDR3 is TGTGCCAGCAGCCCGACTAGCGGGAGCTCCTACAATGAGCAGTTCTTC. V gene TRBV27 combines with J gene TRBJ2-1; 12 bases are a match to TRBD2. The CDR3 runs 16 residues. Germline V gene lookup returns CDR1 MNHEY and CDR2 SMNVEV (reference sequence). Trimming took 6 bases from V and 0 from J; bases not matched to a gene: 3.